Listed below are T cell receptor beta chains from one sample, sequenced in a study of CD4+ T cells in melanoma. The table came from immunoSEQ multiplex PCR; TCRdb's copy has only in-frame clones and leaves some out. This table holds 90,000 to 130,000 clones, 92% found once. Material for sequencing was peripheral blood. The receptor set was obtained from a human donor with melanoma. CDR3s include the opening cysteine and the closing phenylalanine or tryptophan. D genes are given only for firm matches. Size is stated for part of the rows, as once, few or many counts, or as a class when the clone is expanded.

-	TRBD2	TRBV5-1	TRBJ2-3	CASSGGLETDTQYF	TGCGCCAGCAGCGGAGGACTAGAAACAGATACGCAGTATTTT
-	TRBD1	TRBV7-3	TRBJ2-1	CASSSRDRSYNEQFF	TGTGCCAGCAGCTCAAGGGACAGGAGTTACAATGAGCAGTTCTTC
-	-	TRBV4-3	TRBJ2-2	CASGQPEFTGELFF	TGCGCCTCCGGACAGCCGGAATTCACCGGGGAGCTGTTTTTT
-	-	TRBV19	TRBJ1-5	CASSTARGGVNQPQHF	TGTGCCAGTAGTACGGCTAGGGGGGGCGTTAATCAGCCCCAGCATTTT
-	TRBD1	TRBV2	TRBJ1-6	CASSRDRGLAGSPLHF	TGTGCCAGCAGTCGGGACAGGGGGCTGGCGGGGTCACCCCTCCACTTT
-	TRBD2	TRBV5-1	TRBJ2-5	CASNLGGEGQETQYF	TGCGCCAGCAACTTGGGAGGGGAGGGGCAAGAGACCCAGTACTTC
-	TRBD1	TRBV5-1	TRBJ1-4	CASSPRDRANEKLFF	TGCGCCAGCAGCCCCCGGGACAGGGCGAATGAAAAACTGTTTTTT
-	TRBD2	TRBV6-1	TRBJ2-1	CASSWLAGEGNEQFF	TGTGCCAGCAGTTGGTTAGCGGGAGAGGGCAATGAGCAGTTCTTC
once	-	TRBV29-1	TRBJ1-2	CSVEGQSNYGYTF	TGCAGCGTTGAAGGTCAGAGCAACTATGGCTACACCTTC
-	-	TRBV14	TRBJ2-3	CASRTGISTDTQYF	TGTGCCAGCAGAACAGGGATTAGCACAGATACGCAGTATTTT
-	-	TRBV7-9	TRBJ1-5	CASSLGFGQGRNQPQHF	TGTGCCAGCAGCCTGGGCTTTGGGCAGGGTAGGAATCAGCCCCAGCATTTT
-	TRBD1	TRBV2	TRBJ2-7	CAGSTGASYEQYF	TGTGCCGGATCCACAGGGGCCTCCTACGAGCAGTACTTC
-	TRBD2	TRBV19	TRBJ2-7	CASSARGRLAGHSSYEQYF	TGTGCCAGTAGTGCCCGGGGCCGACTAGCGGGCCATAGCTCCTACGAGCAGTACTTC
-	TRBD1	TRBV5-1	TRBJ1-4	CASSPGQGANEKLFF	TGCGCCAGCAGCCCGGGACAGGGGGCTAATGAAAAACTGTTTTTT
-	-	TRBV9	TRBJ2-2	CASSTHSTGELFF	TGTGCCAGCAGCACCCATTCCACCGGGGAGCTGTTTTTT
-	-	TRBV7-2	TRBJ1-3	CASSRQFGNTIYF	TGTGCCAGCAGTCGACAGTTTGGAAACACCATATATTTT
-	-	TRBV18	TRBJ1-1	CASSPSRQGTTEAFF	TGTGCCAGCTCACCATCGCGGCAGGGGACCACTGAAGCTTTCTTT
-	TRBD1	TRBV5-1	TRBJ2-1	CASSLGTGGNEQFF	TGCGCCAGCAGCTTGGGGACAGGCGGCAATGAGCAGTTCTTC
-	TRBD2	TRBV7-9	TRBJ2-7	CASSLSGISYYEQYF	TGTGCCAGCAGCCTTAGCGGGATCTCATACTACGAGCAGTACTTC
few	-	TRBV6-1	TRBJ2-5	CASSEAGGGSQETQYF	TGTGCCAGCAGTGAAGCGGGGGGGGGCAGCCAAGAGACCCAGTACTTC
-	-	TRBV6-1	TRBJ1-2	CASSGEENYGYTF	TGTGCCAGCAGTGGGGAGGAGAACTATGGCTACACCTTC
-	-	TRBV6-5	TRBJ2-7	CASSYSRTAYEQYF	TGTGCCAGCAGTTACTCCCGAACAGCCTACGAGCAGTACTTC
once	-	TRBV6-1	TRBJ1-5	CASSEAVRRSSNQPQHF	TGTGCCAGCAGTGAAGCGGTCCGCCGCAGTTCTAATCAGCCCCAGCATTTT
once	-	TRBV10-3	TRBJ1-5	CATMTDISNQPQHF	TGTGCCACAATGACGGATATTAGCAATCAGCCCCAGCATTTT
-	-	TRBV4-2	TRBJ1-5	CASSQEIAGQPQHF	TGTGCCAGCAGCCAAGAAATCGCCGGACAGCCCCAGCATTTT
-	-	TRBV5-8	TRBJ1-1	CASSFGPWGEAFF	TGTGCCAGCAGCTTTGGACCTTGGGGGGAAGCTTTCTTT
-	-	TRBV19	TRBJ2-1	CASSGNTHNEQFF	TGTGCCAGTAGCGGGAATACCCACAATGAGCAGTTCTTC
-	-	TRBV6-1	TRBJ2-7	CASSEAESGGQYF	TGTGCCAGCAGTGAAGCAGAGTCCGGGGGGCAGTACTTC
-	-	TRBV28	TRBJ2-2	CASSFTYTGELFF	TGTGCCAGCAGTTTCACGTACACCGGGGAGCTGTTTTTT
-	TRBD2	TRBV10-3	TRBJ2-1	CAISPSGSGDNEQFF	TGTGCCATCAGTCCTAGCGGGAGTGGGGACAATGAGCAGTTCTTC
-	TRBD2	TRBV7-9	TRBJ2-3	CASSLGSGGAFIRTDTQYF	TGTGCCAGCAGCTTGGGTAGCGGGGGCGCCTTTATTCGCACAGATACGCAGTATTTT
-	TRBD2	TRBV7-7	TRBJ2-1	CASSFGLAANNEQFF	TGTGCCAGCAGCTTTGGGCTAGCGGCAAACAATGAGCAGTTCTTC
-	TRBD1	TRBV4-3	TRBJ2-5	CASSHRAGGAPGAQYF	TGCGCCAGCAGCCATCGGGCAGGGGGTGCCCCCGGGGCCCAGTACTTC
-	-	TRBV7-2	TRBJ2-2	CASSWLAGELFF	TGTGCCAGCAGCTGGCTGGCCGGGGAGCTGTTTTTT
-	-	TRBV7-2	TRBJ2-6	CASSFGDSGANVLTF	TGTGCCAGCAGCTTTGGGGACTCCGGGGCCAACGTCCTGACTTTC
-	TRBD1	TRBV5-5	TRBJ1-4	CASSHLSGTVARHEKLFF	TGTGCCAGCAGCCACCTCTCCGGGACAGTCGCCAGACATGAAAAACTGTTTTTT
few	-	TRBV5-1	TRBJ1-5	CASSLALNQPQHF	TGCGCCAGCAGCTTGGCCCTCAATCAGCCCCAGCATTTT
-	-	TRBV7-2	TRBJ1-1	CASSSDPGVAFF	TGTGCCAGCAGCTCAGACCCGGGGGTTGCTTTCTTT
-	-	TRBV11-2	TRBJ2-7	CASSLDPSLYEQYF	TGTGCCAGCAGCTTAGATCCCTCGCTCTACGAGCAGTACTTC
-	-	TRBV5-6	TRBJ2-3	CASSLGQKFPMDTQYF	TGTGCCAGCAGCTTAGGACAGAAATTCCCTATGGATACGCAGTATTTT
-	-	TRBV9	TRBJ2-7	CASSALQASYEQYF	TGTGCCAGCAGCGCACTGCAGGCGTCTTACGAGCAGTACTTC
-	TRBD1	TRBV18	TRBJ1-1	CASSRRQGHEAFF	TGTGCCAGCTCAAGACGACAGGGGCATGAAGCTTTCTTT